Presented here are 15 T cell receptor beta chains from one specimen sequenced in a study of T cell responses to AZD1222 COVID-19 vaccine. Assay: immunoSEQ multiplex PCR; the TCRdb copy retains only in-frame clones and omits some. Of about 85,000 clones in the sample, 70% to 90% are singletons; the top ten hold under 6.5%. The starting material was peripheral blood, obtained on day 0 of AZD1222 vaccination. These receptor sequences come from an adult in good health.

The V call is TRBV19, the J call TRBJ2-1, with D tentatively TRBD1 (6 bases). Germline CDR1 reads LNHDA; CDR2 reads SQIVND (reference sequence). CDR3 length: 11 amino acids. The V end lost 10 bases, the J end lost 10 bases, and 14 bases lay between the germline ends. The CDR3 DNA reads as TGTGCCACCTTATCCGGGACAGAGCAGTTCTTC. Protein product: CATLSGTEQFF.

The chain has TRBV29-1 and TRBJ2-7, with TRBD1 matching 7 bases. After removal of 6 bases from V and 1 base from J, the junction contained 6 bases not matched to a gene. The CDR3 extends over 13 amino acids. Germline loops: CDR1 SQVTM, CDR2 ANQGSEA. The CDR3 is CSVMTGSSYEQYF. The CDR3, as DNA: TGCAGCGTAATGACAGGGTCGTCCTACGAGCAGTACTTC.

The chain links TRBV4-2 to TRBJ2-7; tentatively, D is TRBD2 (6 bases). V was shortened by 3 bases and J by 1 base, with 22 bases between the two germline ends. This CDR3 has 18 residues. Germline V gene lookup returns CDR1 LGHNA and CDR2 YNFKEQ. CDR3 protein: CASSHTAGPGVFSYEQYF. The CDR3 DNA sequence: TGTGCCAGCAGCCATACCGCGGGGCCGGGAGTTTTTTCCTACGAGCAGTACTTC.

This chain connects TRBV7-9 to TRBJ2-7; D may match TRBD1 or TRBD2 (5 bases each). The length of the CDR3 is 15 residues. The V end lost 5 bases, the J end lost 5 bases, and 19 bases lay between the germline ends. Germline loops: CDR1 SEHNR, CDR2 FQNEAQ (reference sequence). The CDR3 sequence is CASSHLRGFRHEQYF. CDR3 sequence (DNA): TGTGCCAGCAGCCATCTGAGGGGCTTCCGGCACGAGCAGTACTTC.

V and J are TRBV30 and TRBJ2-1; D gene ambiguous. Trimming took off 2 bases at V and 9 bases at J, with 11 bases between the two ends. CDR3 length: 12 amino acids. Germline V gene lookup returns CDR1 GTSNPN and CDR2 SVGIG (reference sequence). CDR3 in amino acids: CAWSLSYSEQFF. The CDR3 nucleotides are TGTGCCTGGAGTCTATCGTATAGTGAGCAGTTCTTC.

The rearrangement uses TRBV6-5 and TRBJ1-2, with TRBD1 matching 11 bases. CDR3 length: 15 residues. Germline V gene lookup returns CDR1 MNHEY and CDR2 SVGAGI. After removal of 5 bases from V and 4 bases from J, the junction contained 6 bases not matched to a gene. The CDR3 here is CASSMDRGRRYGYTF. The CDR3, as DNA: TGTGCCAGCAGTATGGACAGGGGGCGCCGCTATGGCTACACCTTC.

The table lists this clone with a count of one. The chain carries TRBV13 and TRBJ1-4; 8 bases fit TRBD1. The germline V gene encodes CDR1 PRHDT and CDR2 FYEKMQ (reference sequence). This CDR3 is 17 amino acids long. V lost 0 bases to trimming and J lost 8 bases; unmatched junction nucleotides: 11. The CDR3 nucleotides are TGTGCCAGCAGCTTAGGCCGGTTGGACAGGGTGACCGAAAAACTGTTTTTT. Its protein product is CASSLGRLDRVTEKLFF.

V usage is TRBV10-3 and J usage is TRBJ2-7; 8 bases line up with TRBD2. Germline trimming cut 11 bases from V and 6 bases from J; bases unmatched to any gene: 18. CDR3 size: 15 residues. CDR1 is ENHRY, CDR2 SYGVKD, per germline. The CDR3 DNA reads TGTGCCTCAAAAGAGGGACTAGAGGGAACGGTCGAGCAGTACTTC. This gives the protein CASKEGLEGTVEQYF.

V usage is TRBV11-1 and J usage is TRBJ2-1; D is possibly TRBD1 (6 bases). CDR3 length: 15 amino acids. In germline, CDR1 is SGHAT, CDR2 FQDESV (reference sequence). The ends were cut back, 5 bases at V and 6 bases at J, with 17 bases in the middle. The CDR3: CASSRHRDPLNEQFF. The CDR3 DNA reads as TGTGCCAGCAGCCGCCACAGGGACCCTCTCAATGAGCAGTTCTTC. The full variable domain, rest sourced from reference TRBV11-1 and TRBJ2-1, is EAEVAQSPRYKITEKSQAVAFWCDPISGHATLYWYRQILGQGPELLVQFQDESVVDDSQLPKDRFSAERLKGVDSTLKIQPAELGDSAMYLCASSRHRDPLNEQFFGPGTRLTVL.

V and J are TRBV10-3 and TRBJ2-2, with 7 bases matching TRBD2. CDR3 length: 16 residues. Germline values: CDR1 ENHRY, CDR2 SYGVKD. J was trimmed by 5 bases and V by 4 bases; bases with no gene match: 10. The CDR3 sequence: CAISGSSPGGTGELFF. Written as DNA, the CDR3 is TGTGCCATCAGTGGCAGCTCCCCGGGGGGAACCGGGGAGCTGTTTTTT.

The genes are TRBV28 and TRBJ2-2; TRBD1 agrees at 11 bases. The CDR3 contains 18 residues. Unmatched junction bases numbered 8, after V lost 5 bases and J lost 0 bases. Germline-derived CDR1 and CDR2 are MDHEN and SYDVKM. The CDR3 sequence: CASSLLGTGGANTGELFF. Here the CDR3 DNA reads TGTGCCAGCAGTCTCCTAGGGACAGGGGGAGCGAACACCGGGGAGCTGTTTTTT.

The V gene is TRBV10-1, the J gene TRBJ1-1; D perhaps matches TRBD1 (6 bases). V was trimmed by 5 bases and J by 4 bases, leaving 14 bases between them. This CDR3 contains 14 residues. The germline gives CDR1 WNHNN, CDR2 SYGVQD (reference sequence). For the CDR3, the DNA is TGCGCCAGCAGTTGCACAGGGCTGAGCACTGAAGCTTTCTTT. Translation: CASSCTGLSTEAFF.

This clone appeared once. The rearrangement uses TRBV28 and TRBJ1-1; D possibly corresponds to TRBD1 (6 bases). The CDR3 extends over 13 amino acids. The V end was cut by 3 bases, the J end by 6 bases, with 11 bases between. Germline CDR1 and CDR2: MDHEN and SYDVKM. In DNA, the CDR3 is TGTGCCAGCAGTTTGCTCGGACAGTCTGAAGCTTTCTTT. It yields the protein CASSLLGQSEAFF.

The chain links TRBV7-9 to TRBJ2-5; 7 bases are shared with TRBD1. The CDR3 covers 18 residues. J was trimmed by 2 bases and V by 3 bases; bases with no gene match: 15. Germline V lookup: CDR1 SEHNR, CDR2 FQNEAQ (reference sequence). The CDR3 protein is CASSLRPFGTVMQETQYF. The DNA of the CDR3 is TGTGCCAGCAGCTTGAGGCCCTTTGGGACAGTCATGCAAGAGACCCAGTACTTC.

The chain uses TRBV5-4 and TRBJ2-5; 15 bases are a match to TRBD2. The CDR3 is made up of 15 amino acids. Germline V lookup: CDR1 SGHNT, CDR2 YYREEE (reference sequence). V lost 3 bases, J lost 4 bases, and 1 base stayed unmatched. In DNA, the CDR3 is TGTGCCAGCAGCTCGGGACTAGCGGGAGGAGAGACCCAGTACTTC. As protein: CASSSGLAGGETQYF.